These T cell receptor beta chains were read from a single sample in a study of cytomegalovirus exposure and HLA in healthy donors. Clones were read by immunoSEQ multiplex PCR, and TCRdb kept only the in-frame ones, dropping some. The sample yields over 100,000 clones, roughly 68% seen once. The sample consisted of PBMCs. The receptors here all came from a man aged 25 to 45 in good health and CMV-seropositive. The CDR3 runs from the conserved cysteine through the conserved F or W. Each record gives: clone size, J gene, V gene, D gene, CDR3 protein, CDR3 DNA. A D gene is named only where the DNA matches it firmly. Clone size is stated in some rows and not others, as once, few, many or a class when expanded.

.	TRBJ2-5	TRBV6-1	TRBD1	CASSPRTGEETQYF	TGTGCCAGCAGTCCTCGGACAGGAGAGGAGACCCAGTACTTC
.	TRBJ1-1	TRBV11-3	.	CASSLTLRRGRANTEAFF	TGTGCCAGCAGCTTAACCCTCCGGCGGGGGAGGGCGAACACTGAAGCTTTCTTT
.	TRBJ2-3	TRBV7-3	.	CASSLGGGRTDTQYF	TGTGCCAGCAGCTTGGGGGGGGGCAGAACAGATACGCAGTATTTT
.	TRBJ1-5	TRBV18	TRBD1	CASTPGDRGRQPQHF	TGTGCCAGCACCCCGGGGGACAGGGGGCGGCAGCCCCAGCATTTT
.	TRBJ2-3	TRBV27	.	CASSPRDSDTQYF	TGTGCCAGCAGTCCGCGAGATTCAGATACGCAGTATTTT
few	TRBJ1-6	TRBV11-3	.	CASSLDSSYNSPLHF	TGTGCCAGCAGCTTAGACAGCTCCTATAATTCACCCCTCCACTTT
.	TRBJ2-3	TRBV6-5	TRBD2	CASSYRGGTDTQYF	TGTGCCAGCAGTTACCGGGGGGGCACAGATACGCAGTATTTT
.	TRBJ1-1	TRBV5-6	.	CASSLAQGLMNTEAFF	TGTGCCAGCAGCTTGGCTCAGGGCCTCATGAACACTGAAGCTTTCTTT
.	TRBJ2-1	TRBV7-2	TRBD1	CASSLNRGPNEQFF	TGTGCCAGCAGCTTGAACAGGGGCCCAAACGAGCAGTTCTTC
.	TRBJ2-5	TRBV6-5	TRBD2	CASSVTSGGTQYF	TGTGCCAGCAGTGTGACTAGCGGGGGGACCCAGTACTTC
few	TRBJ1-6	TRBV5-6	TRBD1	CASSLTGGNSPLHF	TGTGCCAGCAGCTTGACAGGGGGTAATTCACCCCTCCACTTT
.	TRBJ1-2	TRBV6-1	.	CATTPGTQFKGGTF	TGTGCCACCACACCCGGGACCCAATTCAAAGGGGGAACCTTC
.	TRBJ2-3	TRBV6-5	.	CASSSLGGGPSDTQYF	TGTGCCAGCAGTTCCTTAGGGGGAGGGCCCTCAGATACGCAGTATTTT
.	TRBJ1-3	TRBV2	TRBD1	CASSQGQGAGNTIYF	TGTGCCAGCAGCCAGGGACAGGGAGCGGGAAACACCATATATTTT
.	TRBJ1-1	TRBV7-2	TRBD1	CASSYRTGTEAFF	TGTGCCAGCAGCTACCGGACAGGTACTGAAGCTTTCTTT
.	TRBJ2-5	TRBV11-3	.	CASGPWGEANYQETQYF	TGTGCCAGCGGGCCCTGGGGGGAGGCAAACTACCAAGAGACCCAGTACTTC
.	TRBJ1-4	TRBV18	.	CASSPLGETAPINEKLFF	TGTGCCAGCTCACCACTGGGTGAGACAGCCCCAATCAATGAAAAACTGTTTTTT
.	TRBJ2-1	TRBV7-9	TRBD2	CASSATSGGAPEQFF	TGTGCCAGCAGCGCTACTAGCGGGGGGGCCCCTGAGCAGTTCTTC
.	TRBJ1-5	TRBV2	TRBD1	CASWDRDQPQHF	TGTGCCAGCTGGGACAGAGATCAGCCCCAGCATTTT
.	TRBJ2-7	TRBV2	TRBD1	CASSEQGAGEQYF	TGTGCCAGCAGTGAACAGGGGGCGGGGGAGCAGTACTTC
few	TRBJ2-5	TRBV27	.	CASSYLETQYF	TGTGCCAGCAGTTACTTGGAGACCCAGTACTTC
.	TRBJ2-5	TRBV27	TRBD1	CASSFHGTALQETQYF	TGTGCCAGCAGTTTTCATGGGACAGCGCTCCAAGAGACCCAGTACTTC
.	TRBJ1-1	TRBV6-5	.	CASSSPGWNTEAFF	TGTGCCAGCAGCTCACCGGGGTGGAACACTGAAGCTTTCTTT
.	TRBJ1-5	TRBV5-1	.	CASSLGGVDSQPQHF	TGCGCCAGCAGCTTGGGTGGTGTTGACAGTCAGCCCCAGCATTTT
.	TRBJ1-1	TRBV7-2	TRBD1	CASSLVPGTVNTEAFF	TGTGCCAGCAGCTTAGTCCCCGGGACAGTGAACACTGAAGCTTTCTTT
once	TRBJ2-1	TRBV7-2	.	CASSLVLGGRPHLDEQFF	TGTGCCAGCAGCTTAGTCCTGGGGGGGCGGCCACACTTAGATGAGCAGTTCTTC
.	TRBJ2-1	TRBV5-6	.	CASSFPLASSYNEQFF	TGTGCCAGCAGCTTCCCTCTAGCGAGCTCCTACAATGAGCAGTTCTTC
.	TRBJ2-3	TRBV7-2	.	CASSPGVTSLSTDTQYF	TGTGCCAGCAGCCCTGGGGTGACTAGTCTTTCCACAGATACGCAGTATTTT
.	TRBJ2-7	TRBV4-1	.	CASSQGGQGMDEQYF	TGCGCCAGCAGCCAGGGTGGGCAGGGGATGGACGAGCAGTACTTC
.	TRBJ2-7	TRBV6-4	TRBD2	CARRASGFGEQYF	TGTGCCCGCCGAGCTAGCGGGTTTGGCGAGCAGTACTTC
.	TRBJ2-1	TRBV7-8	TRBD2	CASSLDQREGPYNEQFF	TGTGCCAGCAGCTTAGATCAGCGGGAGGGCCCTTACAATGAGCAGTTCTTC
.	TRBJ1-3	TRBV25-1	.	CASSPAGTRGNTIYF	TGTGCCAGCAGTCCCGCAGGGACCCGGGGGAACACCATATATTTT
few	TRBJ2-1	TRBV5-4	TRBD2	CASSSKSGGAIVEQFF	TGTGCCAGCAGCTCAAAGAGCGGGGGGGCGATTGTTGAGCAGTTCTTC
once	TRBJ1-1	TRBV9	TRBD1	CASSPRTGGGTEAFF	TGTGCCAGCAGCCCCCGGACAGGGGGTGGCACTGAAGCTTTCTTT
few	TRBJ2-5	TRBV6-1	.	CASSEDKIRETQYF	TGTGCCAGCAGTGAAGACAAAATCAGGGAGACCCAGTACTTC
.	TRBJ2-1	TRBV7-3	TRBD2	CASSLTGGEGPYNEQFF	TGTGCCAGCAGCTTAACCGGAGGGGAGGGCCCCTACAATGAGCAGTTCTTC
few	TRBJ2-7	TRBV5-6	TRBD1	CASSLIHRGIYEQYF	TGTGCCAGCAGCTTGATTCACAGGGGGATCTACGAGCAGTACTTC